The 14 T cell receptor beta chains given below trace back to one sample, sequenced in a study of blood T cell repertoires in COVID-19. Method: immunoSEQ multiplex PCR; TCRdb's copy keeps in-frame clones and lacks some. The data hold about 120,000 clones, with over 75% observed a single time. The material sequenced was peripheral blood. These receptor sequences come from a human donor with active COVID-19. The donor label of this sample is uncertain.

The rearrangement joins TRBV12-5 to TRBJ2-2, with a possible D match to TRBD2 (7 bases). The length of the CDR3 is 14 residues. V was shortened by 0 bases and J by 9 bases, with 11 bases between the two germline ends. Germline CDR1 LGHNT, CDR2 FRNRAP. As DNA, the CDR3 is TGTGCTAGTGGTTTGGTAGGGGGGGATCGGGAGCTGTTTTTT. Protein product: CASGLVGGDRELFF. Looking up the rest from reference TRBV12-5 and TRBJ2-2 gives the full variable domain: DARVTQTPRHKVTEMGQEVTMRCQPILGHNTVFWYRQTMMQGLELLAYFRNRAPLDDSGMPKDRFSAEMPDATLATLKIQPSEPRDSAVYFCASGLVGGDRELFFGEGSRLTVL.

The V gene is TRBV28, the J gene TRBJ2-1; 8 nucleotides line up with TRBD2. The CDR3 has 15 residues. The germline V gene encodes CDR1 MDHEN and CDR2 SYDVKM. V shed 6 bases and J 1 base; nucleotides not matched to a gene: 5. The CDR3, as DNA: TGTGCCAGCAGACCCGGGGGGGGGTCCTACAATGAGCAGTTCTTC. Its protein product is CASRPGGGSYNEQFF.

This clone appeared once. The V call is TRBV28, the J call TRBJ1-2, with TRBD1 matching 9 bases. The ends lost 6 bases at V and 3 bases at J; junction bases unmatched: 11. The V gene's germline CDR1 is MDHEN and CDR2 SYDVKM. The length of the CDR3 is 16 residues. The CDR3 protein is CASRNKPGQGYYGYTF. The CDR3, as DNA: TGTGCCAGCAGGAACAAGCCGGGACAGGGATACTATGGCTACACCTTC.

This clone was counted only a few times. The chain is built from TRBV15 and TRBJ1-3, with D unresolved. The germline V gene encodes CDR1 LNHNV and CDR2 YYDKDF (reference sequence). The length of the CDR3 is 14 residues. The ends were cut back, 2 bases at V and 2 bases at J, with 7 bases in the middle. This CDR3 reads CATSRFGPGNTIYF. In DNA form, the CDR3 reads TGTGCCACCAGCAGATTTGGGCCTGGAAACACCATATATTTT.

This chain joins TRBV27 and TRBJ2-7; TRBD1 might be the D (6 bases). V was clipped by 5 bases and J by 6 bases, with 14 bases between them. There are 13 residues in the CDR3. Germline CDR1 is MNHEY and CDR2 is SMNVEV (reference sequence). CDR3 DNA: TGTGCCAGCAGTATCCACAGGGTATCCGAGCAGTACTTC. Protein: CASSIHRVSEQYF.

The J gene is TRBJ1-5, the V gene TRBV4-3; D gene ambiguous. Germline loops: CDR1 LGHNA, CDR2 YSLEER. Between the trimmed V and J ends, which lost 1 base and 0 bases, there was a span of 7 bases. CDR3 length: 15 residues. CDR3 sequence reads: CASSQGLGSNQPQHF. CDR3 sequence (DNA): TGCGCCAGCAGCCAAGGCCTAGGTAGCAATCAGCCCCAGCATTTT.

The chain has TRBV6-5 and TRBJ1-5; 9 bases fit TRBD1. The V gene's germline CDR1 is MNHEY and CDR2 SVGAGI. This CDR3 spans 15 amino acids. V trimming: 6 bases; J trimming: 5 bases; junction bases outside the gene matches: 8. CDR3: CASRNDRGRDQPQHF. The CDR3 region has the DNA TGTGCCAGCAGGAACGACAGGGGGAGAGATCAGCCCCAGCATTTT.

This chain uses TRBV2 with TRBJ2-1; possible D gene TRBD1, 6 bases. The germline CDR1 and CDR2 sequences are SNHLY and FYNNEI. V lost 3 bases and J lost 0, with 9 bases in between. The CDR3 extends over 15 amino acids. This chain's CDR3 is CASSDRGYSYNEQFF. CDR3 DNA sequence: TGTGCCAGCAGTGACAGGGGCTACTCCTACAATGAGCAGTTCTTC.

Only one count was recorded for this clone. The chain's CDR3 is CASSPAGARGNEQFF. In DNA, the CDR3 is TGTGCCAGCAGCCCCGCGGGGGCCAGGGGAAATGAGCAGTTCTTC. The chain carries TRBV5-6 and TRBJ2-1; possible D gene TRBD2, 7 bases. V shed 4 bases and J shed 7 bases, with 18 bases lying between them. CDR3 size: 15 residues. The germline V gene encodes CDR1 SGHDT and CDR2 YYEEEE.

Details on this clone: One end of the junction is discordant with germline, which a read error may explain. The rearrangement uses TRBV19 and TRBJ2-6, with TRBD2 identical over 10 bases. Germline CDR1 reads LNHDA; CDR2 reads SQIVND (reference sequence). This CDR3 has 16 residues. The CDR3: CASSSGGHPGANVLTF. The CDR3 DNA is TGTGCCAGCAGTAGCGGGGGGCACCCTGGGGCCAACGTCCTGACTTTC.

V gene TRBV6-2 or TRBV6-3 combines with J gene TRBJ2-7, with 7 bases aligning to TRBD1. Germline-derived CDR1 and CDR2 are MNHEY and SVGEGT. This CDR3 is built from 14 residues. The V and J ends lost 5 bases and 5 bases, in that order; junction bases with no gene match: 9. For the CDR3, the DNA is TGTGCCAGCAGTACCACCGACAGGGTCCACGAGCAGTACTTC. Translating gives CASSTTDRVHEQYF.

The CDR3 DNA reads TGCGCCAGCAGCCAAGATTGGGCCCATCCGTCCCAACTCTATGGCTACACCTTC. As protein: CASSQDWAHPSQLYGYTF. The V gene is TRBV4-3, the J gene TRBJ1-2; no clear D gene. The CDR3 spans 18 residues. The V gene's germline CDR1 is LGHNA and CDR2 YSLEER. Trimming stripped 0 bases from V and 4 bases from J, with 21 bases between.

In DNA, the CDR3 is TGTGCCAGTAAGGACGGTGGAGGGAGGGTCTATGGCTACACCTTC. Its protein product is CASKDGGGRVYGYTF. The chain uses TRBV6-5 and TRBJ1-2; no firm D call. Germline loops: CDR1 MNHEY, CDR2 SVGAGI. CDR3 length: 15 amino acids. Trimming cost V 9 bases and J 4 bases, with 21 bases left between them.

The V gene is TRBV27, the J gene TRBJ2-7; a possible D gene is TRBD1 (6 bases). The CDR3 spans 15 residues. Germline assignment: CDR1 MNHEY and CDR2 SMNVEV (reference sequence). V was pared by 2 bases and J by 0 bases, with 11 bases between. CDR3 sequence: CASSLAGALSYEQYF. The CDR3 DNA is TGTGCCAGCAGTTTAGCAGGGGCCCTCTCCTACGAGCAGTACTTC.